Included here is one T cell receptor (beta chain) sequence, with context. As yet, its antigen is unknown. Each CDR3 protein is one row after TCRdb ran MiXCR on the 5' RACE reads. The sample holds 450,000 or so distinct CDR3 sequences, about 23% seen once. This CDR3 spans 15 amino acids. Germline V gives CDR1 MNHEY, CDR2 SVGAGI. V shed 5 bases and J 4 bases; nucleotides not matched to a gene: 8. The record originates from a study of T-cell memory formation after mild COVID-19. Looking at the study overall: In these data, TCR clusters were largely donor specific. Whole-study results and caveats: Some responding clones appeared in pre-infection memory, suggesting cross-reactive memory joined.

The receptor's source is an adult woman who had mild COVID-19 (a few samples of this study predate the infection). Cell type and time point are not known. The material sequenced was PBMCs or a T cell subset sorted from them (not recorded which). The V and J genes are TRBV6-5 and TRBJ2-3; 8 nucleotides agree with TRBD1. CDR3 sequence: CASSTTDRAADTQYF. CDR3 nucleotides: TGTGCCAGCAGTACCACGGACAGGGCGGCAGATACGCAGTATTTT.